This TCR beta chain was captured in a study of control samples from healthy donors and cancer patients. This CDR3 spans 13 amino acids. V dropped 6 bases and J dropped 8; count of bases not matched to a gene: 5. Generated by immunoSEQ multiplex PCR, the TCRdb table keeps only in-frame clones and is missing some. The sample records roughly 58,000 clones, around 87% being singletons. This clonotype was obtained from an older woman with lung cancer. The V gene is TRBV12-3 or TRBV12-4, the J gene TRBJ2-1; the match to TRBD1 covers 9 bases. Sequences were obtained from PBMCs. CDR3 coding DNA: TGTGCCAGCAGACGGGACAGGGAAGATGAGCAGTTCTTC. Amino acid sequence: CASRRDREDEQFF.